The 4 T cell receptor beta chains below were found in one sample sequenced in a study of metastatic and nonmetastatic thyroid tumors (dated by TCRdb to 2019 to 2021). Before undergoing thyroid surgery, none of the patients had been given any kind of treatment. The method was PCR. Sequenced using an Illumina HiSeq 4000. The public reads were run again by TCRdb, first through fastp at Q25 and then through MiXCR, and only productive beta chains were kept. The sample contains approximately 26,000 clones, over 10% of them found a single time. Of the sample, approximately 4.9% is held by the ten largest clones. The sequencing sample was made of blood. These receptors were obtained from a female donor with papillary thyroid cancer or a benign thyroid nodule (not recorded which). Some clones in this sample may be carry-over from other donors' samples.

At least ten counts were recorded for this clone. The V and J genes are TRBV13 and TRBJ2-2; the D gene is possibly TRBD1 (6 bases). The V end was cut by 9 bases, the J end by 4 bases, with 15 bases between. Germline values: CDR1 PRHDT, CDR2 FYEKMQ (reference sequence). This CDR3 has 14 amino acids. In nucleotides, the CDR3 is TGTGCCAGTGGGACACTATCGAGCACCGGGGAGCTGTTTTTT. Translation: CASGTLSSTGELFF.

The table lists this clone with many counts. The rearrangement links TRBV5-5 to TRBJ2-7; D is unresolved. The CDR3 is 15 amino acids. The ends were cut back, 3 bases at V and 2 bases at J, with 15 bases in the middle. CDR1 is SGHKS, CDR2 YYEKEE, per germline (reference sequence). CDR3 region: CASSSDAINAYEQYF. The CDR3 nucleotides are TGTGCCAGCAGCTCGGACGCTATCAACGCCTACGAGCAGTACTTC.

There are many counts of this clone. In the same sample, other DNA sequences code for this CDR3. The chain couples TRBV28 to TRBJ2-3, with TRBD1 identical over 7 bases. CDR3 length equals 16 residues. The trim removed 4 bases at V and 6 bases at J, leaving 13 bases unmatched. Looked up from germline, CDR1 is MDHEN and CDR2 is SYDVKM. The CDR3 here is CASSSSGTPQGDTQYF. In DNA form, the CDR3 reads TGTGCCAGCAGTTCTTCCGGGACACCACAGGGGGATACGCAGTATTTT.

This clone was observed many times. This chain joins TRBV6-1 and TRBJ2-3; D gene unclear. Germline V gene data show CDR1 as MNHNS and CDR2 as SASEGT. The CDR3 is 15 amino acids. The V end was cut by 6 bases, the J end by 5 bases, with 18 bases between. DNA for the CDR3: TGTGCCAGCAGAACCGAACTTCTGGGCAGAGATACGCAGTATTTT. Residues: CASRTELLGRDTQYF.